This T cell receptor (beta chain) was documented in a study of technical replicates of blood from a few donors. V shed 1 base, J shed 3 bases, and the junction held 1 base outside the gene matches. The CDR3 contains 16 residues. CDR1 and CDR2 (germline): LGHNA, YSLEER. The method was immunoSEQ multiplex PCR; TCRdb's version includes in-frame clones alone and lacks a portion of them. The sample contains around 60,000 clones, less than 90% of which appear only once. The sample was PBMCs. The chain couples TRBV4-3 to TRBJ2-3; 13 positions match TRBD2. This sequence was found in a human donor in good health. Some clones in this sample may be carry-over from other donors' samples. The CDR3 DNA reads TGCGCCAGCAGCCAAGCGACTAGCGGGGGGACAGATACGCAGTATTTT. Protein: CASSQATSGGTDTQYF.